This T cell receptor (beta chain) was profiled in a study of CD8 T cells in Susac syndrome. The authors reverse transcribed roughly 0.5 to 1 ug RNA with random hexamers. An immunoSEQ multiplex PCR amplified TCR beta CDR3 over 54 Vbeta and 13 Jbeta. TCRdb re-called the immunoSEQ multiplex PCR reads through MiXCR, storing one row per CDR3 protein. This sample yields tens of thousands of distinct CDR3 sequences, of which 90% to 95% are seen a single time; nearly 0.2% belongs to the top ten. TCR beta sequences were obtained from blood CD8+ and CD4+ T cells. Note on this clonotype: Its antigen is not known.

The study's findings and limits: In its TCR sequencing and HLA analysis, the study acknowledged that the number of individuals was relatively small.

The sequencing input was CD8+ T cells from PBMCs. This clonotype was obtained from a human donor in good health.

CDR3 loop: CASSEGSYFDGYTF. CDR3 DNA sequence: TGTGCCAGCAGTGAGGGCTCCTATTTTGATGGCTACACCTTC. The chain carries TRBV6-1 and TRBJ1-2, with D unclear. This CDR3 spans 14 amino acids. Trimming removed 3 bases from V and 6 bases from J, with 14 bases in between. Germline V lookup: CDR1 MNHNS, CDR2 SASEGT.